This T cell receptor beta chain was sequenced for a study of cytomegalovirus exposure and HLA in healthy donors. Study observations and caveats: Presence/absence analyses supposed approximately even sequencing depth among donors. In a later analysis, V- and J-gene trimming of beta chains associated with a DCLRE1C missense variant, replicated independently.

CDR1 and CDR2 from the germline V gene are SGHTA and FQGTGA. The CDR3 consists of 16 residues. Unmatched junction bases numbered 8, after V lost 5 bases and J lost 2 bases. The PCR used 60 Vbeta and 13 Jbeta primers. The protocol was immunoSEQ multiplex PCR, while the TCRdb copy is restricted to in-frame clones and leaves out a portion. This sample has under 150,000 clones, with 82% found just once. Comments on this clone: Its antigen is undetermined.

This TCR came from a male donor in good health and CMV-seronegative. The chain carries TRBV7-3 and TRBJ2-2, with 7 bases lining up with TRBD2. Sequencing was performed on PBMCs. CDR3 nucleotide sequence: TGTGCCAGCAGCCGTCCCGGGACTACTAACACCGGGGAGCTGTTTTTT. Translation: CASSRPGTTNTGELFF.